Each of the 16 T cell receptor beta chains below was sequenced from the same sample in a study of CD8 T cells in ankylosing spondylitis. MiXCR was run by TCRdb on the 5' RACE reads, yielding one entry per CDR3 protein. This sample has about 840,000 distinct CDR3 sequences, with about 10% found just once. Their specific antigens are unknown. Notes on the study in general: Made up of about eight highly homologous variants, a TCR beta motif appeared characteristic of ankylosing spondylitis blood.

Material: blood, either unsorted or a sorted T cell fraction (not recorded which). The receptor source for this set is a male donor with ankylosing spondylitis.

In this sample, this clonotype turned up a few times. The genes are TRBV28 and TRBJ2-7; D call uncertain. Trimming took 6 bases from V and 2 from J, leaving 14 bases between them. In germline, CDR1 is MDHEN, CDR2 SYDVKM. This CDR3 contains 14 residues. The CDR3: CASRGPLPPYEQYF. The CDR3 DNA follows: TGTGCCAGCAGAGGCCCACTACCTCCCTACGAGCAGTACTTC.

This clonotype was counted at least ten times. The rearrangement joins TRBV5-1 to TRBJ1-1; no reliable D call. Trimming left V 4 bases short and J 1 base short, with 8 bases between. CDR1 is SGHRS and CDR2 is YFSETQ in the germline V gene. The CDR3 runs to 13 residues. The CDR3 DNA reads as TGCGCCAGCAGCGTTCAGGAGAACACTGAAGCTTTCTTT. Translating gives CASSVQENTEAFF.

The sample holds a few counts of this clonotype. CDR3 sequence (DNA): TGTGCCACCAGCAGAGGGATAGGTCGCAGCTCTGGAAACACCATATATTTT. This encodes CATSRGIGRSSGNTIYF. The chain combines TRBV15 with TRBJ1-3; D uncertain. Between the trimmed V and J ends, which lost 1 base and 0 bases, there was a span of 13 bases. CDR3 length: 17 amino acids. CDR1 is LNHNV, CDR2 YYDKDF, per germline (reference sequence). Looking up the rest from reference TRBV15 and TRBJ1-3 gives the full variable domain: DAMVIQNPRYQVTQFGKPVTLSCSQTLNHNVMYWYQQKSSQAPKLLFHYYDKDFNNEADTPDNFQSRRPNTSFCFLDIRSPGLGDTAMYLCATSRGIGRSSGNTIYFGEGSWLTVV.

The chain couples TRBV4-3 to TRBJ2-5, with D possibly TRBD2 on 6 matching bases. The CDR3 totals 14 residues. The germline V gene encodes CDR1 LGHNA and CDR2 YSLEER. The ends were cut back, 2 bases at V and 4 bases at J, with 11 bases in the middle. The CDR3: CASSQTWGVETQYF. CDR3 in DNA: TGCGCCAGCAGCCAAACGTGGGGGGTAGAGACCCAGTACTTC.

The chain employs TRBV12-3 or TRBV12-4 and TRBJ2-1; 9 bases are a match to TRBD2. This CDR3 has 16 residues. After removal of 2 bases from V and 8 bases from J, the junction contained 10 bases not matched to a gene. The CDR3 DNA follows: TGTGCCAGCAGTTTATGGGTAGCGGGAGCGAAATATGAGCAGTTCTTC. Translating it yields CASSLWVAGAKYEQFF.

This clonotype was counted only a few times. The V and J genes are TRBV5-4 and TRBJ1-4; 7 positions agree with TRBD1. Looked up from germline, CDR1 is SGHNT and CDR2 is YYREEE (reference sequence). Trimming cost V 3 bases and J 8 bases; bases outside gene matches: 10. This CDR3 spans 15 amino acids. CDR3 amino acids: CASSWRGRGREKLFF. CDR3 nucleotides: TGTGCCAGCAGCTGGAGGGGGAGGGGGCGAGAAAAACTGTTTTTT.

V gene TRBV29-1 combines with J gene TRBJ2-1; TRBD1 agrees at 9 bases. V shed 6 bases and J 0 bases; nucleotides not matched to a gene: 6. Germline CDR1 and CDR2: SQVTM and ANQGSEA. The CDR3 contains 15 residues. The CDR3 reads CSVLGTGSSYNEQFF. In DNA form, the CDR3 reads TGCAGCGTCCTCGGGACAGGGAGCTCCTACAATGAGCAGTTCTTC.

The rearrangement links TRBV7-2 to TRBJ2-7; TRBD1 is a possible D gene (5 bases). Trimming cost V 1 base and J 3 bases, with 13 bases left between them. CDR3 length: 15 residues. The germline V gene encodes CDR1 SGHTA and CDR2 FQGNSA. CDR3 in DNA: TGTGCCAGCAGCTTAGACAGGCCAAGAATCTACGAGCAGTACTTC. It codes for CASSLDRPRIYEQYF.

V gene TRBV27 combines with J gene TRBJ2-7; no definite D call. This CDR3 comprises 13 residues. V gave up 6 bases and J gave up 2 bases, with 11 bases separating them. The germline V gene has CDR1 MNHEY and CDR2 SMNVEV (reference sequence). The CDR3 nucleotides are TGTGCCAGCAGATATTCGGATCCCTACGAGCAGTACTTC. It specifies CASRYSDPYEQYF.

In this sample, this clonotype turned up a few times. The chain couples TRBV4-3 to TRBJ1-4, with D tentatively TRBD1 (6 bases). CDR1 is LGHNA and CDR2 is YSLEER in the germline V gene. Trimming removed 2 bases at V and 4 bases at J, with 20 bases between. The CDR3 consists of 18 residues. This CDR3 reads CASSQFLTRTVLNEKLFF. As DNA, the CDR3 is TGCGCCAGCAGCCAATTCTTAACCCGGACAGTACTTAATGAAAAACTGTTTTTT.

This clonotype showed up just a few times. The V gene is TRBV10-3, the J gene TRBJ1-6; no clear D gene. With 11 bases removed from V and 5 bases from J, the gap between germline ends came to 13 bases. This CDR3 has 13 residues. Germline V CDR1 and CDR2: ENHRY, SYGVKD. The CDR3 region is CASREFDNSPLHF. The CDR3 region has the DNA TGTGCCTCAAGGGAATTCGATAATTCACCCCTCCACTTT.

The chain links TRBV10-3 to TRBJ1-6; D gene ambiguous. This CDR3 region has 17 residues. The germline V gene has CDR1 ENHRY and CDR2 SYGVKD. The V end lost 4 bases, the J end lost 6 bases, and 19 bases lay between the germline ends. Written as DNA, the CDR3 is TGTGCCATCAGTGGGTCAGCAGGTACGACGGTTAATTCACCCCTCCACTTT. Residues: CAISGSAGTTVNSPLHF.

The chain is built from TRBV6-1 and TRBJ1-5, with D possibly TRBD1 on 6 matching bases. V lost 6 bases, J lost 2 bases, and 17 bases lay in between. Germline CDR1 is MNHNS and CDR2 is SASEGT. The CDR3 has 16 residues. CDR3 protein: CASSNLRGAGNQPQHF. CDR3 bases: TGTGCCAGCAGCAACCTACGGGGGGCTGGCAATCAGCCCCAGCATTTT.

V and J are TRBV7-3 and TRBJ2-1, with a tentative D call TRBD1 (5 bases). V was pared by 3 bases and J by 9 bases, with 12 bases between. The germline gives CDR1 SGHTA, CDR2 FQGTGA. This CDR3 has 13 amino acids. The CDR3 is CASSFEQEIEQFF. CDR3 sequence (DNA): TGTGCCAGCAGCTTCGAACAGGAAATTGAGCAGTTCTTC.

This clonotype was detected only a few times. The chain couples TRBV24-1 to TRBJ1-2; possibly TRBD1 for D (5 bases). The germline gives CDR1 KGHDR, CDR2 SFDVKD. The V end lost 0 bases, the J end lost 8 bases, and 9 bases lay between the germline ends. This CDR3 has 13 amino acids. The CDR3 loop is CATSDLSGAGYTF. CDR3 coding DNA: TGTGCCACCAGTGATTTGAGCGGGGCAGGCTACACCTTC.

This clonotype showed up many times. The V call is TRBV12-3 or TRBV12-4, the J call TRBJ1-1; D ambiguous. This CDR3 region has 16 residues. V was shortened by 3 bases and J by 5 bases, with 19 bases between the two germline ends. The CDR3 sequence: CASSLGKVARLTEAFF. CDR3 DNA: TGTGCCAGCAGTTTGGGGAAGGTGGCAAGGTTGACTGAAGCTTTCTTT.